The T cell receptor (beta chain) under discussion was sequenced for a study of blood T cells in healthy people across ages (dated by TCRdb to 2013 to 2016). Study-wide context: In model experiments, roughly one uniquely barcoded TCR beta cDNA molecule per two T cells was captured by template switching. Donors of different ages were randomly distributed across sequencing lanes to avoid experimental bias. Two additional independent replicas of 1 million unique cDNA reads from the same blood draw were analyzed for two donors (one aged 18 to 30 and one aged 80 or older). Using deep sequencing normalized with unique cDNA molecular identifiers, the study measured how TCR beta repertoire diversity changes with age. Donors were grouped into four age groups: young (average roughly 15 years), middle-aged (approximately 41), aged (around 60) and long-lived (less than 85).

There are a few counts of this clonotype. The antigen it recognizes is unknown. Base quality data are lacking; no much larger clone is found one base away. Library preparation was by 5' RACE. The instrument was an Illumina HiSeq 2500. A second PCR of about 6 to 12 cycles was run with a J-beta primer mix and a sample-barcoded 5' primer. Each TCR beta cDNA molecule received a unique molecular identifier from a template-switch 5' adaptor carrying 12 random nucleotides. Each sample yielded at least 2.5 million CDR3-containing paired-end reads. First-strand cDNA was synthesized from all RNA with the Mint cDNA synthesis kit, primed by a TRBC-specific oligonucleotide. Following uracil-DNA glycosylase treatment, all cDNA underwent a first 18-cycle PCR with the universal primers M1SS and BC2_uni_R. Turning to the authors' computational methods: For normalization, 1 million high-quality reads were randomly selected from each sample, with every read carrying a distinct molecular identifier. Instead of being binned into consensus sequences, reads that shared molecular identifiers were thrown out. MiTCR, run with a Q25 quality threshold and the strictest error-elimination algorithm, handled CDR3 identification, clonotype clustering and error correction. Lower-bound total TCR beta diversity was estimated with a nonparametric unseen species model using Euler transformation. TCRdb's own reprocessing of the public reads used fastp at Q25 and MiXCR and kept productive beta chains. Rows matching on CDR3 protein sequence are summarized as one entry with the most common DNA and genes. The V and J calls come from TCRdb's annotation, not from the publication. A total of about 1,400,000 distinct CDR3 sequences appear in this sample, about 40% of them only once. 7% to 9% of the sample is in the top ten clones.

The research as a whole found: As age increased, observed TCR beta diversity per million T cells dropped in a roughly linear way, and a significant reduction was already evident by age roughly 36. Compared with the aged group, the long-lived group had more naive CD4+ T cells, fewer expanded clones and increased TCR diversity, a pattern suggesting age selection. Estimates of total diversity based on one million sequenced T cells were regarded as lower bounds and as underestimates. Because the CMV infection status of the donors was unknown, age-related changes in expanded clonotypes may potentially have been confounded. Conclusive comparison of naive and antigen-experienced compartments was prevented by the profiling of bulk unsorted PBMCs. The percentage of naive T cells measured by flow cytometry correlated strongly with observed TCR beta diversity.

Systemically healthy Caucasian individuals from Russia, around 39 in total and aged about 6 to 100 years, were included as donors. Around 10 milliliters of peripheral blood were drawn from each donor into EDTA-treated Vacutainer tubes. PBMCs were isolated by Ficoll-Paque density-gradient centrifugation, with at least 6 million obtained per sample. Total RNA, at least 6 micrograms per sample, was extracted from PBMCs with Trizol reagent. For every donor, flow cytometry on a PBMC aliquot measured the percentage of naive CD45RAhigh/CD27high T cells. The sample was blood. The TCR originated in a woman between 18 and 29 years old in good health.

The CDR3 reads CASSPGVAGVDTQYF. The DNA sequence follows: TGTGCCAGCAGCCCCGGGGTAGCGGGAGTAGATACGCAGTATTTT. This receptor chain uses TRBV7-7 and TRBJ2-3; 9 bases in the junction line up with TRBD2. The germline V gene (reference sequence) sets CDR1 to SSHAT and CDR2 to FNYEAQ. Reading from cysteine to phenylalanine, the CDR3 counts 15 amino acids. The sequence is cut down to CDR3 DNA, 45 bases in frame from base 1. Germline trimming: 5 bases from V, 5 bases from J; junction bases outside gene matches: 8.